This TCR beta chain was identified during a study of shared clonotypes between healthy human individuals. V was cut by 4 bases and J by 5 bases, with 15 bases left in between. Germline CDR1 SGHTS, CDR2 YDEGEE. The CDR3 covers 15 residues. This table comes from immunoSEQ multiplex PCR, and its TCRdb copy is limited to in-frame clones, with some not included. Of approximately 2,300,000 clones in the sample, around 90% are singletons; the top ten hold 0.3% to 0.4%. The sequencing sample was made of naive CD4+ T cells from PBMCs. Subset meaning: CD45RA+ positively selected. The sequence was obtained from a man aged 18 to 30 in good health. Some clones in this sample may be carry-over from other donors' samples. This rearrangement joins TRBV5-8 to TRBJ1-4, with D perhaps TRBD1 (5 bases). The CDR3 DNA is TGTGCCAGCAGCGGAACTCGCGGGGGGAATGAAAAACTGTTTTTT. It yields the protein CASSGTRGGNEKLFF.